These T cell receptor beta chains were read from a single sample in a study of radiotherapy plus CTLA-4 blockade in lung cancer. Assay used: immunoSEQ multiplex PCR; TCRdb lists only in-frame clones, some missing. Of roughly 88,000 clones in the sample, about 80% are singletons; the top ten hold around 0.79%. Sequences were derived from peripheral blood, sampled from a patient treated with radiotherapy plus ipilimumab. These receptors all stem from a human donor with non-small cell lung cancer who had stable disease on radiotherapy plus ipilimumab. Each CDR3 is given with its conserved first and last residue. Each record gives: V gene, D gene, J gene, clone size, CDR3 DNA, CDR3 protein. A D gene is named only where the DNA matches it firmly. Rows may omit the clone size; those that give it use once, few, many or a size class.

>TRBV5-4|TRBD1|TRBJ2-1|NA
TGTGCCAGCAGCTTGGTGAGGACAGGGTTCTACAATGAGCAGTTCTTC
CASSLVRTGFYNEQFF
>TRBV9|NA|TRBJ2-2|NA
TGTGCCAGCAGCCCCTTTCGAGACTGGGTTGGGACCGGGGAGCTGTTTTTT
CASSPFRDWVGTGELFF
>TRBV6-1|TRBD1|TRBJ2-7|NA
TGTGCCAGCAGTGAAAGGACAGGCGGTGCTGGGGAGCAGTACTTC
CASSERTGGAGEQYF
>TRBV6-5|NA|TRBJ2-3|NA
TGTGCCAGCAGTTCCAGCACAGATACGCAGTATTTT
CASSSSTDTQYF
>TRBV10-1|NA|TRBJ1-1|NA
TGCGCCAGCAGTAACGGACCACTGAGCACTGAAGCTTTCTTT
CASSNGPLSTEAFF
>TRBV7-6|NA|TRBJ2-3|NA
TGTGCCAGCAGCTCCGCAAGGGCGATTACAGATACGCAGTATTTT
CASSSARAITDTQYF
>TRBV30|NA|TRBJ1-2|NA
TGTGCCTTTTCAAGGGACTCCGGAAACTATGGCTACACCTTC
CAFSRDSGNYGYTF
>TRBV11-3|NA|TRBJ1-1|NA
TGTGCCAGCAGCGGATTTAACACTGAAGCTTTCTTT
CASSGFNTEAFF
>TRBV7-8|TRBD2|TRBJ2-3|once
TGTGCCAGCAGCGTTTTAGCGGGGCCTAGCACAGATACGCAGTATTTT
CASSVLAGPSTDTQYF
>TRBV4-2|NA|TRBJ1-6|once
TGTGCCAGCAGCCAAGAAAGTACGGGGGGGTCACCCCTCCACTTT
CASSQESTGGSPLHF
>TRBV11-2|NA|TRBJ2-1|NA
TGTGCCAGCTCGAGCGGATCTCGAAGCAATGAGCAGTTCTTC
CASSSGSRSNEQFF
>TRBV29-1|NA|TRBJ2-1|once
TGCAGCGGGACAACCGGCAATGAGCAGTTCTTC
CSGTTGNEQFF
>TRBV7-2|TRBD1|TRBJ1-1|NA
TGTGCCAGCAGCCCTGACAGGGTTCAAGCTTTCTTT
CASSPDRVQAFF
>TRBV7-9|TRBD2|TRBJ2-5|NA
TGTGCCAGCAGCTTAGCGGGGGGGAAAGAGACCCAGTACTTC
CASSLAGGKETQYF
>TRBV18|NA|TRBJ2-3|NA
TGTGCCAGCTCACCTCGGACAGCGAAAGGAGCAGATACGCAGTATTTT
CASSPRTAKGADTQYF
>TRBV19|NA|TRBJ2-7|NA
TGTGCCACCGCGGCCCAAATGAGCTCCTACGAGCAGTACTTC
CATAAQMSSYEQYF
>TRBV5-6|NA|TRBJ1-1|NA
TGTGCCAGCAGCCTCGAGAGAAACACTGAAGCTTTCTTT
CASSLERNTEAFF
>TRBV15|TRBD2|TRBJ2-2|NA
TGTGCCACCAGCAGCCAGGCGGGAGTGGGCACCGGGGAGCTGTTTTTT
CATSSQAGVGTGELFF
>TRBV6-1|NA|TRBJ1-2|NA
TGTGCCAGCAGTGATCGGGGCAGGGGCAGAGGCTACACCTTC
CASSDRGRGRGYTF
>TRBV30|TRBD1|TRBJ1-1|NA
TGTGCCTGGAGTGAAGGACAGGGGGCGGATGAAGCTTTCTTT
CAWSEGQGADEAFF
>TRBV5-1|NA|TRBJ2-5|NA
TGCGCCAGCAGCTTGGCACAGACAGGTCCGGAGACCCAGTACTTC
CASSLAQTGPETQYF
>TRBV18|NA|TRBJ2-3|NA
TGTGCCAGCTCACCGGGAAGCACAGATACGCAGTATTTT
CASSPGSTDTQYF
>TRBV5-1|TRBD2|TRBJ2-7|NA
TGCGCCAGCAGCTCCCGGACTAGCGGGAGGAGATCCTACGAGCAGTACTTC
CASSSRTSGRRSYEQYF
>TRBV19|NA|TRBJ2-3|NA
TGTGCCAGTAGGCGGCAGATCAGCACAGATACGCAGTATTTT
CASRRQISTDTQYF
>TRBV13|NA|TRBJ2-1|NA
TGCTCGGCGGGGCGGGCCGCCTACAATGAGCAGTTCTTC
CSAGRAAYNEQFF
>TRBV11-2|NA|TRBJ2-5|NA
TGTGCCAGCAGCTCACCCACAGGGTTCACACAAGAGACCCAGTACTTC
CASSSPTGFTQETQYF
>TRBV27|TRBD2|TRBJ2-7|NA
TGTGCCAGCAGTCCCTCCCTACGGGGGGGTGGCGAGCAGTACTTC
CASSPSLRGGGEQYF
>TRBV28|NA|TRBJ2-7|few
TGTGCCAGCAGTTTATTCGGGGCAGAGAGCTCCTACGAGCAGTACTTC
CASSLFGAESSYEQYF
>TRBV18|NA|TRBJ2-3|NA
TGTGCCAGCTCACCACCGAACGGGGGCCGCACAGATACGCAGTATTTT
CASSPPNGGRTDTQYF
>TRBV18|NA|TRBJ2-1|few
TGTGCCAGCCTTGACCGGAGCTCCTACAATGAGCAGTTCTTC
CASLDRSSYNEQFF
>TRBV6-1|NA|TRBJ2-7|NA
TGTGCCAGCAGCCAACTGGGGGACGAGCAGTACTTC
CASSQLGDEQYF
>TRBV5-1|NA|TRBJ1-2|NA
TGCGCCAGCAGCTTGGCACAAGGGCGACGGAATGGCTACACCTTC
CASSLAQGRRNGYTF